These 18 T cell receptor beta chains were all obtained from the same sample, sequenced in a study of OX40 agonist ivuxolimab in advanced cancers. TCRdb keeps only in-frame clones here, not all; method: immunoSEQ multiplex PCR. The table lists 98,000 or so clones, around 93% of them singletons, with roughly 0.61% in the top ten. Sequences were derived from CD4+ or CD8+ T cells sorted from blood, sampled in a trial of the OX40 agonist ivuxolimab. These receptors originate from an adult with an advanced solid tumor such as melanoma, head and neck, liver or kidney cancer.

The rearrangement joins TRBV2 to TRBJ2-1; TRBD2 matches at 7 bases. This CDR3 is 14 amino acids long. CDR1 and CDR2 (germline): SNHLY, FYNNEI. V was pared by 6 bases and J by 5 bases, with 7 bases of the junction left unmatched. The CDR3 DNA sequence: TGTGCCAGCAGGGAGACTAGCTTGGACAATGAGCAGTTCTTC. It is translated as CASRETSLDNEQFF.

This chain connects TRBV5-1 to TRBJ2-5; D remains ambiguous. Germline V gene lookup returns CDR1 SGHRS and CDR2 YFSETQ. The V gene lost 2 bases and the J gene lost 2 bases, with 7 bases spanning the gap. The CDR3 consists of 13 residues. CDR3 protein: CASSFQQQETQYF. CDR3 bases: TGCGCCAGCAGCTTTCAACAGCAAGAGACCCAGTACTTC.

The CDR3 DNA reads TGTGCCAGCAGTTACAACGGCGAGATTTCCTACGAGCAGTACTTC. Protein: CASSYNGEISYEQYF. V is TRBV6-5 and J is TRBJ2-7; D uncertain. The CDR3 sequence is 15 residues long. Germline loops: CDR1 MNHEY, CDR2 SVGAGI. Trimming removed 2 bases at V and 1 base at J, with 12 bases between.

The chain uses TRBV6-6 and TRBJ2-5, with D possibly matching TRBD2 (6 bases). Trimming cost V 8 bases and J 6 bases, with 16 bases left between them. This CDR3 comprises 13 residues. Germline CDR1 is MNHNY and CDR2 is SVGAGI (reference sequence). In DNA form, the CDR3 reads TGTGCCAGCGGCAGGTCGGGAGAGAAGACCCAGTACTTC. Translated: CASGRSGEKTQYF.

The genes are TRBV19 and TRBJ1-1, with D hard to call. The germline V gene has CDR1 LNHDA and CDR2 SQIVND (reference sequence). Trimming took off 5 bases at V and 1 base at J, with 8 bases between the two ends. There are 13 residues in the CDR3. CDR3 sequence reads: CASSPVGNTEAFF. In DNA, the CDR3 is TGTGCCAGTAGTCCCGTCGGGAACACTGAAGCTTTCTTT.

The V and J genes are TRBV2 and TRBJ2-7; 8 nucleotides line up with TRBD2. Germline V gives CDR1 SNHLY, CDR2 FYNNEI. CDR3 size: 15 residues. The V gene end was trimmed by 3 bases and the J gene end by 4 bases; junction bases not matched to a gene: 8. CDR3 in DNA: TGTGCCAGCAGTGAGGTTAGCGGGATAGGGTACGAGCAGTACTTC. Amino acid sequence: CASSEVSGIGYEQYF.

J is TRBJ1-5 and V is TRBV11-2; D gene ambiguous. CDR3 length: 13 residues. V was clipped by 3 bases and J by 3 bases, with 6 bases between them. Germline V gene data show CDR1 as SGHAT and CDR2 as FQNNGV. The CDR3 sequence is CASSFQANQPQHF. CDR3 nucleotide sequence: TGTGCCAGCAGCTTTCAGGCCAATCAGCCCCAGCATTTT. Supplemented by reference TRBV11-2 and TRBJ1-5, the full variable domain reads EAGVAQSPRYKIIEKRQSVAFWCNPISGHATLYWYQQILGQGPKLLIQFQNNGVVDDSQLPKDRFSAERLKGVDSTLKIQPAKLEDSAVYLCASSFQANQPQHFGDGTRLSIL.

The CDR3 here is CASSNNRGDGYTF. As DNA, the CDR3 is TGTGCCAGCAGTAACAACAGGGGCGATGGCTACACCTTC. The chain couples TRBV6-5 to TRBJ1-2; 7 bases line up with TRBD1. The CDR3 is 13 amino acids. The germline V gene has CDR1 MNHEY and CDR2 SVGAGI. V shed 5 bases and J 6 bases; nucleotides not matched to a gene: 6.

The rearrangement links TRBV7-9 to TRBJ2-1; D gene uncertain. V gave up 3 bases and J gave up 4 bases, with 10 bases separating them. Germline assignment: CDR1 SEHNR and CDR2 FQNEAQ (reference sequence). The CDR3 has 14 amino acids. CDR3 residues: CASSFFSRYNEQFF. CDR3 sequence (DNA): TGTGCCAGCAGCTTTTTCTCCCGATACAATGAGCAGTTCTTC.

The chain uses TRBV6-5 and TRBJ2-5, with D hard to call. V lost 6 bases, J lost 1 base, and 6 bases lay in between. Germline-derived CDR1 and CDR2 are MNHEY and SVGAGI. This CDR3 comprises 12 residues. The CDR3 protein is CASRRSQETQYF. Written as DNA, the CDR3 is TGTGCCAGCAGGAGGAGCCAAGAGACCCAGTACTTC.

The V call is TRBV19, the J call TRBJ2-2; weak D call: TRBD1 (6 bases). Germline CDR1 is LNHDA and CDR2 is SQIVND (reference sequence). Trimming took off 5 bases at V and 7 bases at J, with 11 bases between the two ends. CDR3 length: 13 amino acids. The CDR3 nucleotides are TGTGCCAGTAGTCCAGGGGATAACGGGGAGCTGTTTTTT. Translating gives CASSPGDNGELFF.

This chain joins TRBV18 and TRBJ2-7; D may be TRBD2 (6 bases). Deletions cut 2 bases from V and 6 bases from J, with 14 bases between. This CDR3 is 14 amino acids long. Germline V CDR1 and CDR2: KGHSH, LQKENI. CDR3 sequence reads: CASSPKTGESEQYF. For the CDR3, the DNA is TGTGCCAGCTCACCAAAGACGGGAGAGTCCGAGCAGTACTTC.

The CDR3 reads CATSREGFSYEQYF. DNA for the CDR3: TGTGCCACCAGCAGAGAAGGATTCTCCTACGAGCAGTACTTC. The chain employs TRBV15 and TRBJ2-7, with unresolved D. CDR1 and CDR2 from the germline V gene are LNHNV and YYDKDF (reference sequence). V shed 0 bases and J shed 0 bases, with 6 bases lying between them. There are 14 residues in the CDR3.

The rearrangement uses TRBV11-2 and TRBJ2-3; 9 bases line up with TRBD2. The trim removed 3 bases at V and 5 bases at J, leaving 9 bases unmatched. Germline V gene sequence: CDR1 SGHAT, CDR2 FQNNGV. The CDR3 extends over 16 amino acids. The CDR3 is CASSFKREALGDTQYF. The DNA of the CDR3 is TGTGCCAGCAGCTTCAAGCGGGAGGCCCTAGGAGATACGCAGTATTTT.

The chain joins TRBV19 to TRBJ1-3; D remains unclear. Per germline, CDR1 LNHDA and CDR2 SQIVND (reference sequence). Trimming removed 1 base at V and 0 bases at J, with 16 bases between. This CDR3 spans 18 amino acids. CDR3 sequence (DNA): TGTGCCAGTAGTATAGTCGGACGGAGTCAACGCTCTGGAAACACCATATATTTT. It codes for CASSIVGRSQRSGNTIYF.

This clone was detected only once. The V gene is TRBV5-6, the J gene TRBJ1-6; D gene ambiguous. The germline gives CDR1 SGHDT, CDR2 YYEEEE. V was shortened by 1 base and J by 4 bases, with 6 bases between the two germline ends. This CDR3 has 14 residues. The CDR3 sequence: CASSLFQYNSPLHF. The DNA of the CDR3 is TGTGCCAGCAGCTTGTTCCAGTATAATTCACCCCTCCACTTT.

The chain joins TRBV6-6 to TRBJ2-7; D may match TRBD1 or TRBD2 (5 bases each). V lost 4 bases to trimming and J lost 5 bases, with 18 bases between them. The CDR3 is 15 amino acids. Looked up from germline, CDR1 is MNHNY and CDR2 is SVGAGI (reference sequence). CDR3 nucleotide sequence: TGTGCCAGCAGTTCAACCCCCGGGACGGGGAACGAGCAGTACTTC. Translating it yields CASSSTPGTGNEQYF.

This clone was observed once. V usage is TRBV19 and J usage is TRBJ2-1; D is uncertain. The germline V gene encodes CDR1 LNHDA and CDR2 SQIVND (reference sequence). V was cut by 1 base and J by 5 bases, with 18 bases left in between. This CDR3 contains 17 residues. The CDR3 DNA is TGTGCCAGTAGTATAGTGGGGAAGGCGAACAAGGACAATGAGCAGTTCTTC. Protein product: CASSIVGKANKDNEQFF.